These T cell receptor beta chains were read from a single sample in a study of shared clonotypes between healthy human individuals. The table came from immunoSEQ multiplex PCR; TCRdb's copy has only in-frame clones and leaves some out. There are about 2 million clones in the sample; 85% to 95% occur only once, and 0.13% lies in the top ten. Sequencing used naive CD4+ T cells sorted from blood. Receptor source: a man aged 18 to 29 in good health. Each CDR3 is given with its conserved first and last residue. The D gene is left open where the match is weak. The size entry is marked missing in some rows and otherwise reads once, few, many or a size class.

D gene	clone size	V gene	J gene	CDR3 DNA	CDR3 protein
-	-	TRBV10-1	TRBJ2-3	TGCGCCCGCTGTATCTATACGCAGTATTTT	CARCIYTQYF
-	-	TRBV7-3	TRBJ2-7	TGTGCCAGCAGCTTAACACCGACAGCCTACGAGCAGTACTTC	CASSLTPTAYEQYF
-	few	TRBV2	TRBJ1-5	TGTGCCAGCAGTGTACAGGGAATAGGCAATCAGCCCCAGCATTTT	CASSVQGIGNQPQHF
-	-	TRBV6-5	TRBJ1-1	TGTGCCAGCAGTACGGGACTCCTGAACACTGAAGCTTTCTTT	CASSTGLLNTEAFF
TRBD1	once	TRBV30	TRBJ1-5	TGTGCCTGGAGCGGACAGGGTGGTCAGCCCCAGCATTTT	CAWSGQGGQPQHF
-	-	TRBV6-5	TRBJ2-3	TGTGCCAGCAGGAGTGATTCGGATACGCAGTATTTT	CASRSDSDTQYF
-	-	TRBV18	TRBJ2-2	TGTGCCAGCTCATCCCGTGTAGGGATGGACACCGGGGAGCTGTTTTTT	CASSSRVGMDTGELFF
-	-	TRBV6-1	TRBJ1-1	TGTGCCAGCAGTGATAACTGGAACACTGAAGCTTTCTTT	CASSDNWNTEAFF
-	-	TRBV21-1	TRBJ1-2	TGTGCCAGCAACAACAAGAGGGGGGACACATTAGACTATGGCTACACCTTC	CASNNKRGDTLDYGYTF
-	-	TRBV28	TRBJ1-3	TGTGCCAGCAGTGGGACGGGGACTGGAAACACCATATATTTT	CASSGTGTGNTIYF
TRBD1	-	TRBV30	TRBJ1-1	TGTGCCTGGAGTGGGCCTAACAGGGGGACTGAAGCTTTCTTT	CAWSGPNRGTEAFF
-	-	TRBV5-4	TRBJ1-2	TGTGCCAGCAGCCCCCGTTTCGAGGGGGATGGCTACACCTTC	CASSPRFEGDGYTF
TRBD1	-	TRBV29-1	TRBJ2-5	TGCAGCGTTGACAAGGAGACAGGGGGCAGGGAGACCCAGTACTTC	CSVDKETGGRETQYF
-	-	TRBV5-6	TRBJ1-2	TGTGCCAGCAGGCTCGGGAGAATAATATCGGAAGGCTACACCTTC	CASRLGRIISEGYTF
TRBD2	-	TRBV2	TRBJ2-7	TGTGCCAGCACCGGGACTAGCGGGGGGACCTACGAGCAGTACTTC	CASTGTSGGTYEQYF
-	-	TRBV5-1	TRBJ2-2	TGCGCCAGCAGCTCCTCGGGACAGAACACCGGGGAGCTGTTTTTT	CASSSSGQNTGELFF
-	-	TRBV11-2	TRBJ2-7	TGTGCCAGCGGCCGGGACTTACCGCCGAAGCAGTACTTC	CASGRDLPPKQYF
-	-	TRBV6-4	TRBJ2-7	TGTGCCAGCAGTGAGCAACCCTTGAACGAGCAGTACTTC	CASSEQPLNEQYF
TRBD2	-	TRBV10-1	TRBJ2-1	TGCGCCAGCACCCAACTAGCGGGAGGGAACAATGAGCAGTTCTTC	CASTQLAGGNNEQFF
-	-	TRBV28	TRBJ2-3	TGTGCCAGCAGTCCGCCTACAGATACGCAGTATTTT	CASSPPTDTQYF
TRBD1	-	TRBV28	TRBJ2-7	TGTGCCACCCTCCGGGACAGGGGTAACGAGCAGTACTTC	CATLRDRGNEQYF
TRBD2	-	TRBV5-1	TRBJ2-7	TGCGCCAGCAGCTTGGCCGGGACTAGCGCCTACGAGCAGTACTTC	CASSLAGTSAYEQYF
-	-	TRBV9	TRBJ1-6	TGTGCCAGCAGGCGGGGGGAAGGTTCACCCCTCCACTTT	CASRRGEGSPLHF
TRBD1	-	TRBV2	TRBJ2-1	TGTGCCAGCAGAGTAGACAGGGGGTCCTACAATGAGCAGTTCTTC	CASRVDRGSYNEQFF
-	-	TRBV19	TRBJ2-1	TGTGCCAGTAGTACCAGGGCCTTGTACAATGAGCAGTTCTTC	CASSTRALYNEQFF
TRBD2	-	TRBV19	TRBJ2-5	TGTGCCAGTAGGATTGCGGGAGAAGAGACCCAGTACTTC	CASRIAGEETQYF
-	once	TRBV2	TRBJ2-3	TGTGCCAGCAGTGGGCTGACAGATACGCAGTATTTT	CASSGLTDTQYF
-	-	TRBV18	TRBJ1-6	TGTGCCAGCTCACCAGCAGGAGGGAATAATTCACCCCTCCACTTT	CASSPAGGNNSPLHF
-	once	TRBV5-1	TRBJ2-7	TGTGCCAGCTGTAATTGGGGCAGTATCAACGAGCAGTACTTC	CASCNWGSINEQYF
TRBD2	-	TRBV11-2	TRBJ2-3	TGTGCCAGCAATGGTCTAGCGGGAGAAACAGATACGCAGTATTTT	CASNGLAGETDTQYF
-	-	TRBV5-6	TRBJ2-3	TGTGCCAGCAGCTTGGGACACGGAGGAGATACGCAGTATTTT	CASSLGHGGDTQYF
-	-	TRBV7-9	TRBJ2-3	TGTGCCAGCAGCCCCAAGAATACGGATACGCAGTATTTT	CASSPKNTDTQYF
-	once	TRBV9	TRBJ1-2	TGTGCCAGCAGCGTAGATATGGAAGACTATGGCTACACCTTC	CASSVDMEDYGYTF
-	-	TRBV19	TRBJ2-7	TGTGCCGTAGAGAGCAGGTTTACCTACGAGCAGTACTTC	CAVESRFTYEQYF
-	-	TRBV7-2	TRBJ2-1	TGTGCCAGCAGCTTAGCGGGTGGCGGGGCCTACAATGAGCAGTTCTTC	CASSLAGGGAYNEQFF
-	-	TRBV5-1	TRBJ1-6	TGCGCCAGCAGCTTTTTTGGCCCGACGGGAATTTCACCCCTCCACTTT	CASSFFGPTGISPLHF
TRBD1	-	TRBV28	TRBJ1-1	TGTGCCGGAGGGGACAGGGGGACTGAAGCTTTCTTT	CAGGDRGTEAFF
-	-	TRBV5-1	TRBJ1-5	TGCGCCAGCAGCTTGTTCTTCTTCCGAACAGGCTATAGCAATCAGCCCCAGCATTTT	CASSLFFFRTGYSNQPQHF
-	-	TRBV4-3	TRBJ2-7	TGCGCCAGCAGTCGAGGGGTCTCCTACGAGCAGTACTTC	CASSRGVSYEQYF
-	-	TRBV5-1	TRBJ1-2	TGCGCCAGCAGCTTGGGACAAACCCCTAGTGGCTACACCTTC	CASSLGQTPSGYTF